These T cell receptor beta chains were read from a single sample in a study of Ad26.COV2.S vaccination and SARS-CoV-2 variants. Generated by immunoSEQ multiplex PCR, the TCRdb table keeps only in-frame clones and is missing some. The table includes 350,000 to 450,000 clones, 83% detected once. The source was peripheral blood, collected in a trial of Ad26.COV2.S vaccine versus placebo. The receptors stem from a person between 18 and 59 years old who received the Ad26.COV2.S COVID-19 vaccine or a placebo. The CDR3 runs from the conserved cysteine through the conserved F or W.

v_call: TRBV5-6
cdr3_aa: CASSLAGSYGYTF

v_call: TRBV14
cdr3_aa: CASSQGGGYGYTF

v_call: TRBV5-1
cdr3_aa: CASSLGAGGRGEQFF

v_call: TRBV4-1
cdr3_aa: CASSQGPKGTYEQYF

v_call: TRBV15
cdr3_aa: CATSGAQVNSPLHF

v_call: TRBV20-1
cdr3_aa: CSADDTQYF

v_call: TRBV7-9
cdr3_aa: CASSPDRVTNEKLFF

v_call: TRBV27
cdr3_aa: CASSLGAGDNTEAFF

v_call: TRBV7-9
cdr3_aa: CASSLAAGVNSPLHF

v_call: TRBV5-1
cdr3_aa: CASSLVAGVYEQYF

v_call: TRBV18
cdr3_aa: CASSPGQGNTEAFF

v_call: TRBV5-1
cdr3_aa: CASSLQGDYGYTF

v_call: TRBV6-2/TRBV6-3
cdr3_aa: CASSYSGGTEAFF

v_call: TRBV3-1/TRBV3-2
cdr3_aa: CASSQGVDINTEAFF

v_call: TRBV4-2
cdr3_aa: CASSQVGAGPQETQYF

v_call: TRBV5-1
cdr3_aa: CASSPGQYNEQFF

v_call: TRBV5-1
cdr3_aa: CASSSGTGLYEQYF

v_call: TRBV11-2
cdr3_aa: CASSLWGATNEKLFF

v_call: TRBV5-1
cdr3_aa: CASSLGTLDEQYF

v_call: TRBV5-6
cdr3_aa: CASSGRVGLVVFEQYF

v_call: TRBV19
cdr3_aa: CAISQQGLNYGYTF

v_call: TRBV15
cdr3_aa: CATRRGRETQYF

v_call: TRBV5-4
cdr3_aa: CASSAGEGVDGTEAFF

v_call: TRBV27
cdr3_aa: CASSSSGAGGTQYF

v_call: TRBV2
cdr3_aa: CAGHSDNYGYTF

v_call: TRBV11-3
cdr3_aa: CASSFGTSARNEQFF

v_call: TRBV27
cdr3_aa: CASSFSSGRTYEQYF

v_call: TRBV7-2
cdr3_aa: CASSLSMGAGYTF

v_call: TRBV12-3/TRBV12-4
cdr3_aa: CASSEQGRGEQYF

v_call: TRBV5-1
cdr3_aa: CASSWMSGGPDEQFF

v_call: TRBV5-6
cdr3_aa: CASSWGGETQYF

v_call: TRBV27
cdr3_aa: CASSLSGFFITDTQYF

v_call: TRBV2
cdr3_aa: CASSVPSGVLDTQYF

v_call: TRBV19
cdr3_aa: CASSRLAGGSYEQYF

v_call: TRBV9
cdr3_aa: CASSVSDSSGYTF

v_call: TRBV6-5
cdr3_aa: CASSYQGPTEAFF

v_call: TRBV7-3
cdr3_aa: CASSFEGTDTQYF